Sequencing of this T cell receptor beta chain was carried out in a study of T cells after yellow fever vaccination. Study-wide points: Repertoires sorted by FACS could include abundant clonotypes that are contaminants from the bulk population.

V lost 3 bases to trimming and J lost 2 bases, with 17 bases between them. Germline V gives CDR1 DFQATT, CDR2 SNEGSKA (reference sequence). The CDR3 contains 15 residues. The table lists this clonotype with many counts. Antigen specificity is unknown. Synthesis of TCR cDNA relied on 5'RACE template switching, which attached a universal primer site and UMIs. TCRdb re-called the 5' RACE reads with MiXCR, one entry per CDR3 protein. The sample carries 500,000 to 650,000 distinct CDR3 sequences, roughly 12% recorded once. The TCR comes from a man in his thirties or forties who received the YFV17D yellow fever vaccine. The sample in question was PBMCs, obtained on the day of the yellow fever booster vaccination. V gene TRBV20-1 combines with J gene TRBJ2-7; D unclear. The CDR3 region has the DNA TGCAGTGCTAGGCCCTTAATCGGAGACACCTACGAGCAGTACTTC. Amino acid sequence: CSARPLIGDTYEQYF.